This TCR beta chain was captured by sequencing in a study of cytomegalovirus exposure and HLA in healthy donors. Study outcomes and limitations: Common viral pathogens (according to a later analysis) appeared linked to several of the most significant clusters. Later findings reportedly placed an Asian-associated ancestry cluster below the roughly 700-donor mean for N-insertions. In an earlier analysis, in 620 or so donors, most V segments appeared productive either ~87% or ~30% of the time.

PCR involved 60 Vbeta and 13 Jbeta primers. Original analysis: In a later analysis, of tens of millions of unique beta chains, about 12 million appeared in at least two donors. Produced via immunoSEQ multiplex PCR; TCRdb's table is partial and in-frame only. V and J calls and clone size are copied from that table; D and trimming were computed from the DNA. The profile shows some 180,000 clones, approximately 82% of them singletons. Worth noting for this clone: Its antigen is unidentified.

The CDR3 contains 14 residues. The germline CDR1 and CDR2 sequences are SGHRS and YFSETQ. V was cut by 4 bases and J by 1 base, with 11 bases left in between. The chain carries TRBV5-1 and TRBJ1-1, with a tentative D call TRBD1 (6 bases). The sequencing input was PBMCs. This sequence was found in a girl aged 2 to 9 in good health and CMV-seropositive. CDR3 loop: CASSVDSQNTEAFF. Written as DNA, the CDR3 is TGCGCCAGCAGCGTGGACAGCCAGAACACTGAAGCTTTCTTT.